This TCR beta chain was obtained from a study of regulatory T cells in long-lasting Graves disease. Arm-PCR with iRepertoire HTBI primers amplified the CDR3 regions for these TCR beta libraries. TCRdb processed the multiplex PCR reads anew with MiXCR; each CDR3 protein has one entry. This sample has about 610,000 distinct CDR3 sequences, with about 16% found just once. This sample's time point: newly diagnosed GD, antithyroid drugs for less than 3 months. Following extraction of RNA from PBMCs, that RNA was used to make the TCR library. Doctors identified Graves' disease using the American Thyroid Association guidelines. From each patient, around 9 milliliters of peripheral blood was drawn and collected into an EDTA anticoagulant tube. The germline gives CDR1 SGHAT, CDR2 FQNNGV. CDR3 size: 15 residues. The ends lost 0 bases at V and 8 bases at J; junction bases unmatched: 6. The same specimen was also included in a second study, on T cells in Graves' hyperthyroidism and ophthalmopathy. This second study notes: In blood, most of the thyroid clonotypes expanded above 0.001 were also present. Ophthalmopathy was identified by the model a median about 6.4 months ahead of onset.

The chain has TRBV11-2 and TRBJ2-1; 8 nucleotides align to TRBD2. The source of this sequence is a young man with Graves disease. This sample comprised peripheral blood mononuclear cells (PBMCs), obtained at new diagnosis, from a patient treated with antithyroid drugs. The CDR3 DNA is TGTGCCAGCAGCTTAGATAGGGGACTAGTCGATGAGCAGTTCTTC. It is translated as CASSLDRGLVDEQFF.